One sample yielded the 9 T cell receptor beta chains listed below, sequenced in a study of CD4+ T cells in melanoma. Some clones are missing from TCRdb's copy, which holds only in-frame ones; the method was immunoSEQ multiplex PCR. The sample yields 90,000 to 130,000 clones, about nine tenths seen once. Sequenced: peripheral blood. The receptors shown here come from a human donor with melanoma.

The chain recombines TRBV2 with TRBJ2-5, with unresolved D. The J call is uncertain, as TRBJ2-7 better fits the DNA end. The CDR3 is 14 residues long. CDR1 SNHLY and CDR2 FYNNEI come from the germline V gene. The CDR3 bases are TGTGCCAGCAGTGGTCAGGCGGCCTCCTACGAGCAGTACTTC. As protein: CASSGQAASYEQYF.

The CDR3 spells CASSQDVERGAKTQYF. In nucleotides, the CDR3 is TGCGCCAGCAGCCAAGATGTGGAGCGGGGGGCGAAGACCCAGTACTTC. The chain links TRBV4-1 to TRBJ2-5; 9 positions agree with TRBD2. The CDR3 runs 16 residues. The V gene end was trimmed by 0 bases and the J gene end by 6 bases; junction bases not matched to a gene: 8. Germline V gene lookup returns CDR1 MGHRA and CDR2 YSYEKL.

The chain is built from TRBV27 and TRBJ2-1, with D possibly being TRBD1 (5 bases). The CDR3 spans 15 residues. Germline V gene sequence: CDR1 MNHEY, CDR2 SMNVEV (reference sequence). Trimming shortened V by 5 bases and J by 4 bases, and 15 bases separated the two germline ends. DNA for the CDR3: TGTGCCAGCAGTGGCAGGCTCTCAGGGTACAATGAGCAGTTCTTC. Encoded protein: CASSGRLSGYNEQFF.

The chain is built from TRBV27 and TRBJ2-7; TRBD1 matches at 11 bases. The CDR3 loop spans 14 amino acids. CDR1 is MNHEY and CDR2 is SMNVEV in the germline V gene (reference sequence). V lost 6 bases and J lost 1; bases outside the gene matches: 2. The CDR3 DNA is TGTGCCAGCAGGGACAGGGGGCCTTCCTACGAGCAGTACTTC. This codes for CASRDRGPSYEQYF.

The chain uses TRBV9 and TRBJ2-5; D gene uncertain. The germline V gene encodes CDR1 SGDLS and CDR2 YYNGEE. This CDR3 is 13 amino acids long. The V and J ends lost 2 bases and 7 bases respectively, with 12 bases between them. The CDR3: CASSVGVKGTQYF. CDR3 nucleotides: TGTGCCAGCAGCGTCGGAGTTAAGGGGACCCAGTACTTC.

The chain recombines TRBV27 with TRBJ1-2, with 8 bases lining up with TRBD1. The germline gives CDR1 MNHEY, CDR2 SMNVEV (reference sequence). The CDR3 has 14 amino acids. V gave up 5 bases and J gave up 4 bases; unmatched junction bases: 6. CDR3 nucleotide sequence: TGTGCCAGCAGTAGAAGGACAGGGCTCTATGGCTACACCTTC. Translating gives CASSRRTGLYGYTF.

The chain combines TRBV11-1 with TRBJ2-3, with D unresolved. V lost 6 bases to trimming and J lost 6 bases, with 4 bases between them. CDR3 length equals 10 residues. The V gene's germline CDR1 is SGHAT and CDR2 FQDESV (reference sequence). In DNA form, the CDR3 reads TGTGCCAGCAGGGGGGATACGCAGTATTTT. This sequence encodes CASRGDTQYF. Complete variable domain (other parts from reference TRBV11-1 and TRBJ2-3): EAEVAQSPRYKITEKSQAVAFWCDPISGHATLYWYRQILGQGPELLVQFQDESVVDDSQLPKDRFSAERLKGVDSTLKIQPAELGDSAMYLCASRGDTQYFGPGTRLTVL.

J is TRBJ2-1 and V is TRBV29-1; tentatively, D is TRBD2 (7 bases). CDR1 SQVTM and CDR2 ANQGSEA come from the germline V gene. Trimming left V 4 bases short and J 4 bases short, with 23 bases between. The CDR3 loop spans 17 amino acids. The DNA of the CDR3 is TGCAGCGTTGGTGCGGGGGCAGACCCCACCTATTACAATGAGCAGTTCTTC. It encodes CSVGAGADPTYYNEQFF.

The chain is built from TRBV9 and TRBJ1-1; 10 positions match TRBD1. After removal of 6 bases from V and 1 base from J, the junction contained 9 bases not matched to a gene. CDR3 size: 16 residues. From germline, CDR1 is SGDLS and CDR2 YYNGEE. The DNA of the CDR3 is TGTGCCAGCATCGGGGACAGGGGTTTTTCGAACACTGAAGCTTTCTTT. Residues: CASIGDRGFSNTEAFF.